This T cell receptor (beta chain) was recovered during a study of T cells after yellow fever vaccination. In germline, CDR1 is KGHDR, CDR2 SFDVKD. V shed 4 bases and J 8 bases; nucleotides not matched to a gene: 11. This CDR3 spans 15 amino acids. Template switching with 5'RACE generated the TCR cDNA and added a universal primer site and UMIs. TCRdb reprocessed the 5' RACE reads with MiXCR, giving one entry per CDR3 protein. The sample has about 350,000 distinct CDR3 sequences, around 12% seen once. Sample: CD4+ T cells sorted from PBMCs, taken 15 days after the yellow fever booster vaccination. V and J are TRBV24-1 and TRBJ1-2, with 8 bases lining up with TRBD1. The TCR sequence derives from a man between 18 and 35 years old who received the YFV17D yellow fever vaccine. CDR3 sequence: CATSDARTGLGGYTF. The CDR3, as DNA: TGTGCCACCAGTGACGCCCGGACAGGGCTGGGCGGCTACACCTTC.